The 13 T cell receptor beta chains presented below share a single source sample, sequenced in a study of cytomegalovirus exposure and HLA in healthy donors (dated by TCRdb to about 2017). The protocol used for the library was the immunoSEQ multiplex PCR assay. For the multiplex PCR, a mixture combining 60 forward primers for TCR Vbeta segments and 13 reverse primers for TCR Jbeta segments was used. This immuneACCESS table, as held by TCRdb, lists in-frame sequences with V and J called but not all clones. Of the missing ones, under half trace to an unresolved V gene in checked studies; the others have no known cause. This sample gives some 120,000 clones in total; less than 85% of them show up just once. 2.5% to 3.5% of the sample is in the top ten clones. Specimen: PBMCs. These receptors were obtained from a male donor in good health and CMV-seronegative.

Here the CDR3 reads CASSDGARNNEQFF. Written as DNA, the CDR3 is TGTGCCAGCAGTGATGGGGCCAGGAACAATGAGCAGTTCTTC. The chain carries TRBV2 and TRBJ2-1, with D possibly matching TRBD1 (5 bases). The CDR3 sequence is 14 residues long. Trimming cost V 3 bases and J 5 bases, with 11 bases left between them. The V gene's germline CDR1 is SNHLY and CDR2 FYNNEI.

The chain joins TRBV29-1 to TRBJ2-6, with D unresolved. The CDR3 length is 15 residues. Germline V CDR1 and CDR2: SQVTM, ANQGSEA. V was shortened by 0 bases and J by 0 bases, with 6 bases between the two germline ends. CDR3 in DNA: TGCAGCGTTGAAGACAGACTCTCTGGGGCCAACGTCCTGACTTTC. Translation: CSVEDRLSGANVLTF.

The rearrangement links TRBV27 to TRBJ1-1, with 7 bases fitting TRBD1. The CDR3 is made up of 14 amino acids. Germline V gene lookup returns CDR1 MNHEY and CDR2 SMNVEV (reference sequence). V shed 5 bases, J shed 5 bases, and the junction held 8 bases outside the gene matches. CDR3 nucleotides: TGTGCCAGCAGTACTGGACAGGTGGAAACTGAAGCTTTCTTT. Amino acids: CASSTGQVETEAFF.

As for this clone: At one end the junction does not follow the germline gene, possibly because of a read error. V and J are TRBV7-9 and TRBJ2-7; 11 positions agree with TRBD2. The CDR3 is made up of 16 amino acids. Germline loops: CDR1 SEHNR, CDR2 FQNEAQ (reference sequence). CDR3: CSSSLALAGVTYEQYF. The CDR3 nucleotides read TGTTCCAGCAGCTTAGCACTAGCGGGAGTAACATACGAGCAGTACTTC.

The J gene is TRBJ2-5, the V gene TRBV7-6; D is perhaps TRBD2 (5 bases). Germline-derived CDR1 and CDR2 are SGHVS and FNYEAQ. This CDR3 is built from 15 residues. The germline V and J ends were trimmed by 1 base and 0 bases, with 9 bases remaining between them. The CDR3 sequence: CASSLDVGDQETQYF. The CDR3 nucleotides read TGTGCCAGCAGCTTAGATGTCGGGGACCAAGAGACCCAGTACTTC. The variable domain in full, completed from reference TRBV7-6 and TRBJ2-5, reads GAGVSQSPRYKVTKRGQDVALRCDPISGHVSLYWYRQALGQGPEFLTYFNYEAQQDKSGLPNDRFSAERPEGSISTLTIQRTEQRDSAMYRCASSLDVGDQETQYFGPGTRLLVL.

The J gene is TRBJ1-1, the V gene TRBV30, with 9 nucleotides matching TRBD1. CDR3 length: 14 amino acids. Germline V gene data show CDR1 as GTSNPN and CDR2 as SVGIG (reference sequence). V gave up 2 bases and J gave up 10 bases; unmatched junction bases: 11. CDR3 sequence: CAWSFGDRDLLAFF. The CDR3 bases are TGTGCCTGGAGTTTTGGGGACAGGGACCTCTTAGCTTTCTTT.

Remarks on this clone: Distinct nucleotide sequences in the sample also encode this CDR3. The CDR3 DNA reads TGTGCCAGCAGCTTAGGTGCGGGGACTGAAGCTTTCTTT. Translation gives CASSLGAGTEAFF. The rearrangement links TRBV11-2 to TRBJ1-1; no clear D. Germline CDR1 SGHAT, CDR2 FQNNGV. This CDR3 is 13 amino acids long. The germline V and J ends were trimmed by 1 base and 5 bases, with 8 bases remaining between them.

Only one count was recorded for this clone. The genes are TRBV7-9 and TRBJ2-1, with TRBD2 matching 8 bases. The CDR3 length is 14 residues. Germline CDR1 SEHNR, CDR2 FQNEAQ (reference sequence). With V trimmed by 5 bases and J by 10 bases, 10 bases remained unmatched. The CDR3 region has the DNA TGTGCCAGCAGCGCCAGGACTAGCCCGGGCGAGCAGTTCTTC. Its translation is CASSARTSPGEQFF.

The rearrangement links TRBV4-1 to TRBJ2-7, with D possibly matching TRBD2 (5 bases). The CDR3 has 15 amino acids. Germline values: CDR1 MGHRA, CDR2 YSYEKL. V gave up 1 base and J gave up 5 bases, with 15 bases separating them. CDR3 sequence (DNA): TGCGCCAGCAGCCAAGTTTCTGAGAGGACTCACGAGCAGTACTTC. Its protein is CASSQVSERTHEQYF.

This chain uses TRBV9 with TRBJ2-5; 12 nucleotides agree with TRBD2. J lost 6 bases, V lost 3 bases, and 9 bases had no gene match. The CDR3 sequence is 16 residues long. CDR1 and CDR2 from the germline V gene are SGDLS and YYNGEE. CDR3 amino acids: CASSAPSSGGAKTQYF. DNA for the CDR3: TGTGCCAGCAGCGCTCCCTCTAGCGGGGGGGCCAAGACCCAGTACTTC. The entire variable domain, with the rest obtained from reference TRBV9 and TRBJ2-5, is as follows: DSGVTQTPKHLITATGQRVTLRCSPRSGDLSVYWYQQSLDQGLQFLIQYYNGEERAKGNILERFSAQQFPDLHSELNLSSLELGDSALYFCASSAPSSGGAKTQYFGPGTRLLVL.

The gene calls are TRBV19 and TRBJ1-3; TRBD1 is a possible D gene (5 bases). Trimming removed 4 bases from V and 0 bases from J, with 7 bases in between. Germline CDR1 is LNHDA and CDR2 is SQIVND (reference sequence). CDR3 size: 14 residues. The CDR3 coding sequence is TGTGCCAGTAGTACAGGGATCTCTGGAAACACCATATATTTT. This encodes CASSTGISGNTIYF.

The rearrangement joins TRBV19 to TRBJ1-6; 8 bases align to TRBD1. CDR1 LNHDA and CDR2 SQIVND come from the germline V gene (reference sequence). With V trimmed by 6 bases and J by 5 bases, 6 bases remained unmatched. The CDR3 has 15 amino acids. The CDR3 bases are TGTGCCAGTAGCCAAATGACAGGGGATAATTCACCCCTCCACTTT. Translation gives CASSQMTGDNSPLHF. The variable domain in full, completed from reference TRBV19 and TRBJ1-6, reads DGGITQSPKYLFRKEGQNVTLSCEQNLNHDAMYWYRQDPGQGLRLIYYSQIVNDFQKGDIAEGYSVSREKKESFPLTVTSAQKNPTAFYLCASSQMTGDNSPLHFGNGTRLTVT.

This chain joins TRBV19 and TRBJ2-7, with 13 bases fitting TRBD2. This CDR3 contains 16 residues. V was pared by 3 bases and J by 4 bases, with 6 bases of the junction left unmatched. Germline assignment: CDR1 LNHDA and CDR2 SQIVND (reference sequence). CDR3 sequence (DNA): TGTGCCAGTAGTATTGGACTAGCGGGGGCCGGATACGAGCAGTACTTC. Its translation is CASSIGLAGAGYEQYF.